This TCR beta chain was identified during a study of blood T cell repertoires in COVID-19. Study-level information: Sites in the United States, Italy and Spain provided acute and convalescent COVID-19 samples. Sample material is recorded as cDNA or gDNA derived from T cells, B-cell-depleted T cells, or PBMCs.

Germline assignment: CDR1 LNHDA and CDR2 SQIVND (reference sequence). CDR3 length: 13 amino acids. Deletions cut 5 bases from V and 5 bases from J, with 12 bases between. Under the authors' procedure: Counts of nucleated cells, estimated from reference gene primer amplification, were obtained. Only in-frame clones appear in the TCRdb table, and some are missing; sequencing was by immunoSEQ multiplex PCR. V, J and clone size are taken as reported in that table, and D and trimming were inferred from the DNA itself. The sample has a few hundred thousand clones; about 86% are singletons. This clonotype was obtained from a man between 45 and 60 years old with active or convalescent COVID-19. This chain connects TRBV19 to TRBJ1-1; TRBD1 is a possible D gene (5 bases). Sequenced input: peripheral blood. CDR3 sequence reads: CASSPQGRTEAFF. CDR3 bases: TGTGCCAGTAGTCCGCAGGGTAGGACTGAAGCTTTCTTT.